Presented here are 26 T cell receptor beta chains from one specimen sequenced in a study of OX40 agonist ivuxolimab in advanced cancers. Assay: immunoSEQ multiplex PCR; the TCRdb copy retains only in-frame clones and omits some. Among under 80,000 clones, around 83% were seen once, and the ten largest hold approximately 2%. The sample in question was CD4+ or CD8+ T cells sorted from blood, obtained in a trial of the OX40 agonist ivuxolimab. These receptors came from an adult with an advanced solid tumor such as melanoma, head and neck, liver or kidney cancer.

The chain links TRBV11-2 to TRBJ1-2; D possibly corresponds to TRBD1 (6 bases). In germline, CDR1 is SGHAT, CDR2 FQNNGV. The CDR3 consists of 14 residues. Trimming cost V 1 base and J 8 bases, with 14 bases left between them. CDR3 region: CASSLGRGVGGYTF. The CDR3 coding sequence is TGTGCCAGCAGCTTAGGCAGGGGTGTTGGCGGCTACACCTTC. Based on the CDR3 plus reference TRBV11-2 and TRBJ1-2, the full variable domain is EAGVAQSPRYKIIEKRQSVAFWCNPISGHATLYWYQQILGQGPKLLIQFQNNGVVDDSQLPKDRFSAERLKGVDSTLKIQPAKLEDSAVYLCASSLGRGVGGYTFGSGTRLTVV.

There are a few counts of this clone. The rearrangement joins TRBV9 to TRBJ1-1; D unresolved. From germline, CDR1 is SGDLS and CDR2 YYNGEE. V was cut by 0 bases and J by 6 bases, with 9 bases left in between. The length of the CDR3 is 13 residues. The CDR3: CASSVVLGSEAFF. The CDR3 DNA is TGTGCCAGCAGCGTAGTCCTGGGATCTGAAGCTTTCTTT.

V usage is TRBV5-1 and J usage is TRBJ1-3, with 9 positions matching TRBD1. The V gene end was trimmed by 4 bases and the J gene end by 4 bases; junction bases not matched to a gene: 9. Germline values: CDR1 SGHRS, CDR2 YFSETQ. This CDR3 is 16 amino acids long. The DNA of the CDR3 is TGCGCCAGCAGCGTGACCGGGACAGGGTACGGAAACACCATATATTTT. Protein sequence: CASSVTGTGYGNTIYF.

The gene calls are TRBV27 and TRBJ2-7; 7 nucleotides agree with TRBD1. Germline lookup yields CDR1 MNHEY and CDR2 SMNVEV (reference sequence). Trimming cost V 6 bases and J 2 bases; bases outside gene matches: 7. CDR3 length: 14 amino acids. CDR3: CASRDLGGTYEQYF. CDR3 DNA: TGTGCCAGCAGGGACCTAGGGGGCACCTACGAGCAGTACTTC.

Written as DNA, the CDR3 is TGTGCCTCGGCCGGGACAGGGTCGACCGGGGAGCTGTTTTTT. As protein: CASAGTGSTGELFF. The V and J genes are TRBV6-5 and TRBJ2-2; 9 bases line up with TRBD1. The CDR3 runs to 14 residues. Per the germline V gene, CDR1 is MNHEY and CDR2 is SVGAGI. V trimming: 11 bases; J trimming: 5 bases; junction bases outside the gene matches: 9.

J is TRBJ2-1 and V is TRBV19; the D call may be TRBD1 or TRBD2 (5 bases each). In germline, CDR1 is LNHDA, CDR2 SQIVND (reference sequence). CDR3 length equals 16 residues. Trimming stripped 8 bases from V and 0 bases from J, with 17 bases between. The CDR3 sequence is CASGVAAGSSYNEQFF. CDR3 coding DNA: TGTGCCAGTGGTGTGGCGGCAGGGAGCTCCTACAATGAGCAGTTCTTC. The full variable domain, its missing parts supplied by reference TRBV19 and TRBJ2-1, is DGGITQSPKYLFRKEGQNVTLSCEQNLNHDAMYWYRQDPGQGLRLIYYSQIVNDFQKGDIAEGYSVSREKKESFPLTVTSAQKNPTAFYLCASGVAAGSSYNEQFFGPGTRLTVL.

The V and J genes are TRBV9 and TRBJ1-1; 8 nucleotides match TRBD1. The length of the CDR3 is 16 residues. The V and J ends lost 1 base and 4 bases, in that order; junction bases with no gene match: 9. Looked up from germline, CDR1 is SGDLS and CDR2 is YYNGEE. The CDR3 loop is CASSVKDRVYSTEAFF. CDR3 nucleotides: TGTGCCAGCAGCGTAAAGGACAGGGTATATAGCACTGAAGCTTTCTTT.

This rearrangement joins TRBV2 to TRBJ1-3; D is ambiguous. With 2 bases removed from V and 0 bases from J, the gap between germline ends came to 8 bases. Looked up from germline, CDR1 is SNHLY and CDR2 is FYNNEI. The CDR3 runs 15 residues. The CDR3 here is CASSERVISGNTIYF. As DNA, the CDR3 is TGTGCCAGCAGTGAAAGGGTAATCTCTGGAAACACCATATATTTT.

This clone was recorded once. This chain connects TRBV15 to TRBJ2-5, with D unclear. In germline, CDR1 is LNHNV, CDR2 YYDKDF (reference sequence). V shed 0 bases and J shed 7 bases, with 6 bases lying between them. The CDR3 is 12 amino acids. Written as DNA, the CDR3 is TGTGCCACCAGCAGAGACGTGCGGACCCAGTACTTC. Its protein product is CATSRDVRTQYF. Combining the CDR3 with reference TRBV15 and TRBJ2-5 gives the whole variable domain DAMVIQNPRYQVTQFGKPVTLSCSQTLNHNVMYWYQQKSSQAPKLLFHYYDKDFNNEADTPDNFQSRRPNTSFCFLDIRSPGLGDTAMYLCATSRDVRTQYFGPGTRLLVL.

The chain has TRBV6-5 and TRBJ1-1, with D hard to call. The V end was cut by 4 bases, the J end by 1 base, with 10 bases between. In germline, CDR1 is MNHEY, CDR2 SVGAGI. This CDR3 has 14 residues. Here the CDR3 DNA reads TGTGCCAGCAGTTCGCTTTGGGGGAACACTGAAGCTTTCTTT. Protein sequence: CASSSLWGNTEAFF.

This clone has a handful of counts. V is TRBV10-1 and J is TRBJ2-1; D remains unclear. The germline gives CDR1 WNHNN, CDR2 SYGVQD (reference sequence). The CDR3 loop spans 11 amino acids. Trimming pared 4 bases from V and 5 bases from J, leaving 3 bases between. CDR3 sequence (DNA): TGCGCCAGCAGTGGGGACAATGAGCAGTTCTTC. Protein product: CASSGDNEQFF.

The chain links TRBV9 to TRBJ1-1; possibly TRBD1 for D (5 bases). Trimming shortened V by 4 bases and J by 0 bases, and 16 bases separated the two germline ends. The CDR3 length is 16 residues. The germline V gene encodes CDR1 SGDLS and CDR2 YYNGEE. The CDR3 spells CASSFLDSYMNTEAFF. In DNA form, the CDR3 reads TGTGCCAGCAGCTTCTTAGACAGCTACATGAACACTGAAGCTTTCTTT.

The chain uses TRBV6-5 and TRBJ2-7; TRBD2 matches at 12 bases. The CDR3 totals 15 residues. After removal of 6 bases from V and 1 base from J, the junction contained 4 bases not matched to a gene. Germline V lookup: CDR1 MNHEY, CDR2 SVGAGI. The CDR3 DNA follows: TGTGCCAGCAGCGGGACTAGCGGGCGATCCTACGAGCAGTACTTC. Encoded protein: CASSGTSGRSYEQYF.

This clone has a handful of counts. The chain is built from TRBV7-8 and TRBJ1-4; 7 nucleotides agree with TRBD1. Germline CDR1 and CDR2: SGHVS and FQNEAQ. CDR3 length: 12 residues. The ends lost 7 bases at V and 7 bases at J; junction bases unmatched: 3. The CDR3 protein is CASKGAGEKLFF. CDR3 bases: TGTGCCAGCAAGGGGGCAGGTGAAAAACTGTTTTTT.

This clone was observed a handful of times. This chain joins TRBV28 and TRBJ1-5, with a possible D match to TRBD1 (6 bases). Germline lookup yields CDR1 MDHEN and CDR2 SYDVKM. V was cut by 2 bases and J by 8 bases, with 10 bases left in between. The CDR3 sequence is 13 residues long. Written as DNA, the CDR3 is TGTGCCAGCAGTTTAGGGGGGGCTAAGCCCCAGCATTTT. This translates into CASSLGGAKPQHF.

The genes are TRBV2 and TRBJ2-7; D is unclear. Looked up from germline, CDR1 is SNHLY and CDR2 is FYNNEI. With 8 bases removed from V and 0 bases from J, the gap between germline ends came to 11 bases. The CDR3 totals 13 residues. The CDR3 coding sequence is TGTGCCAGCGGAAGCCCGAGCTCCTACGAGCAGTACTTC. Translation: CASGSPSSYEQYF.

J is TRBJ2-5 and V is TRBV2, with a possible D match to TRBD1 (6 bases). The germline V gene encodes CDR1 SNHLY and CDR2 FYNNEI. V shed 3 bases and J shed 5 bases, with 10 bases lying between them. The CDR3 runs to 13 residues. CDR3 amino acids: CASSDGGVETQYF. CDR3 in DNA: TGTGCCAGCAGTGATGGGGGCGTGGAGACCCAGTACTTC.

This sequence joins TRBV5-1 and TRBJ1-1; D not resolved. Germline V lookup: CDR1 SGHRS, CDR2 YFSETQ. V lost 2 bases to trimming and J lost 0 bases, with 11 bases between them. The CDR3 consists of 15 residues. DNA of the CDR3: TGCGCCAGCAGCTTTAGTGCAAGATTGAACACTGAAGCTTTCTTT. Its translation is CASSFSARLNTEAFF.

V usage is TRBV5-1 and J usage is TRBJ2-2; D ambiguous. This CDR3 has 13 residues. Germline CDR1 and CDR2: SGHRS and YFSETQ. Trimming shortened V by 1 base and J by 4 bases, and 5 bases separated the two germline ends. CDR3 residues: CASSLTSTGELFF. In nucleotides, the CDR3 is TGCGCCAGCAGCTTGACGAGCACCGGGGAGCTGTTTTTT.

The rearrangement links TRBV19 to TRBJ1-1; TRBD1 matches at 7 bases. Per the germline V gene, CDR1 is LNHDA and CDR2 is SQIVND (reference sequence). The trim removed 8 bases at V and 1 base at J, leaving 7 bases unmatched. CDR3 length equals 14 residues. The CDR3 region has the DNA TGTGCCAGTTCGACAGGGTGGGGGAACACTGAAGCTTTCTTT. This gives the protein CASSTGWGNTEAFF.

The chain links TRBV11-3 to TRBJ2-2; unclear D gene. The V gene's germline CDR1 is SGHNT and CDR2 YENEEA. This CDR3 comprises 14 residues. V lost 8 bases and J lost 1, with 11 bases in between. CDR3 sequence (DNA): TGTGCCAGCCGAGGTTCGGGGAACACCGGGGAGCTGTTTTTT. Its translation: CASRGSGNTGELFF.

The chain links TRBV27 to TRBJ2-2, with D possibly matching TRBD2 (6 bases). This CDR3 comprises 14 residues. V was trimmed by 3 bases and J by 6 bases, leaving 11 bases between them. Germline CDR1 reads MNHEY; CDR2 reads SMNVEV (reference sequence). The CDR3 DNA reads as TGTGCCAGCAGTTTCGGGGGAGTCGCCGGGGAGCTGTTTTTT. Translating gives CASSFGGVAGELFF.

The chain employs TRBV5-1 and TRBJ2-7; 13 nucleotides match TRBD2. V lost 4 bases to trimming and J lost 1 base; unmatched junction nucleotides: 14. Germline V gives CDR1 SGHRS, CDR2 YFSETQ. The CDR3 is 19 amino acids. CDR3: CASSLGTSGTGGGSYEQYF. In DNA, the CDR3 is TGCGCCAGCAGCCTAGGGACTAGCGGGACCGGTGGGGGGTCCTACGAGCAGTACTTC.

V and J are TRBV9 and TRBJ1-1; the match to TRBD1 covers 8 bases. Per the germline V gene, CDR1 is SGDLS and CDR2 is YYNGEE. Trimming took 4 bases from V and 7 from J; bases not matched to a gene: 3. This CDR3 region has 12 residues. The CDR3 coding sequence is TGTGCCAGCAGCAGAGGGACAGGTGAAGCTTTCTTT. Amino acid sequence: CASSRGTGEAFF.

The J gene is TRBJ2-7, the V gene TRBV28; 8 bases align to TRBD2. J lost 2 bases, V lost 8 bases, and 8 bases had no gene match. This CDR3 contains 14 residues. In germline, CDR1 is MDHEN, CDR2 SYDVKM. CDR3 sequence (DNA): TGTGCCAGCCGGGGGCGGGGGGCGGCCTACGAGCAGTACTTC. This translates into CASRGRGAAYEQYF.

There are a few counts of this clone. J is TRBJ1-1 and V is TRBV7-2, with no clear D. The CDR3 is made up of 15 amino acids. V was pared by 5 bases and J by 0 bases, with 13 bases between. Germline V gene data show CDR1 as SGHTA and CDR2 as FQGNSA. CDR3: CASSLILRMNTEAFF. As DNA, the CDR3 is TGTGCCAGCAGCCTTATACTACGCATGAACACTGAAGCTTTCTTT.